The source of this TCR beta chain is a study of siplizumab effects on memory and regulatory T cells. Around 100,000 TCR templates per sample were assayed. Data came from immunoSEQ multiplex PCR; TCRdb stores just in-frame clones and leaves some out. Of approximately 97,000 clones listed, 90% to 95% are singletons. Study results and caveats: Neither a naive nor a memory phenotype was assignable to roughly 80-95% of proliferating CD4+ or CD8+ clones. A minor share of alloreactive clones matched unstimulated subsets. The study did not confirm that proliferating Tregs from siplizumab cultures were suppressive.

The CDR3 is made up of 13 amino acids. V shed 1 base and J shed 6 bases, with 7 bases lying between them. Looked up from germline, CDR1 is SGHTA and CDR2 is FQGNSA. To note about this clone: Its target is unknown.

The chain employs TRBV7-2 and TRBJ2-1; D ambiguous. Input material: CD4+ T cells sorted from blood. The TCR sequence derives from a human donor in good health. The CDR3 loop is CASSLERRNEQFF. CDR3 in DNA: TGTGCCAGCAGCTTAGAACGGCGCAATGAGCAGTTCTTC.